The rows below give T cell receptor beta chains drawn from one sample of a study of cytomegalovirus exposure and HLA in healthy donors. Sequencing used immunoSEQ multiplex PCR; TCRdb keeps in-frame clones, though not all of them. Of over 110,000 clones in the sample, 78% were seen once. The sample comprised PBMCs. Receptors originate from a woman aged 18 to 35 in good health and CMV-seropositive. Each CDR3 is given with its conserved first and last residue. The D gene is left open where the match is weak.

CASSLGDSPLHF	.	TRBJ1-6	TRBV5-1
CASSVGRGSEIHNEQFF	TRBD2	TRBJ2-1	TRBV4-1
CASSAGGTGELFF	TRBD1	TRBJ2-2	TRBV13
CASSDRTGGSYGYTF	TRBD1	TRBJ1-2	TRBV10-2
CASSATLNNEQYF	.	TRBJ2-7	TRBV18
CASSMISGSPLHF	.	TRBJ1-6	TRBV19
CASSLGQSSLLRGYTF	.	TRBJ1-2	TRBV7-2
CASSRGQGGGEKLFF	TRBD1	TRBJ1-4	TRBV7-6
CASSLFGFDTEAFF	.	TRBJ1-1	TRBV5-1
CASSLEPGVANIQYF	.	TRBJ2-4	TRBV5-1
CASSLAQGEAFF	.	TRBJ1-1	TRBV7-2
CASSQDAGGGGPYEQYF	.	TRBJ2-7	TRBV4-3
CASSAGSRDRGLNYGYTF	TRBD1	TRBJ1-2	TRBV9
CASSPLQGFTYNEQFF	TRBD1	TRBJ2-1	TRBV18
CASSPWGQGAYTLHF	TRBD1	TRBJ1-6	TRBV6-6
CASSPRLVTGGSEKLFF	TRBD1	TRBJ1-4	TRBV11-2
CASSVGDRLRETQYF	.	TRBJ2-5	TRBV9
CASRRDTHDSYEQYF	.	TRBJ2-7	TRBV28
CASSIKQGDYEQYF	TRBD1	TRBJ2-7	TRBV7-2
CASSFRDSRINGYTF	TRBD1	TRBJ1-2	TRBV5-6
CASSDRTSGGNEQFF	TRBD2	TRBJ2-1	TRBV2
CASSRLAGGLYEQYF	TRBD2	TRBJ2-7	TRBV5-1
CASSQQSEIYGYTF	.	TRBJ1-2	TRBV4-1
CASSLRAGGLFF	.	TRBJ2-2	TRBV11-2
CASSLAQTNEKLFF	.	TRBJ1-4	TRBV5-6
CASSNPGTGSTDTQYF	TRBD1	TRBJ2-3	TRBV19
CASSTRGPGDSEAFF	.	TRBJ1-1	TRBV28
CASSLYPRDSLNQPQHF	TRBD1	TRBJ1-5	TRBV7-6
CASSIRQNTEAFF	.	TRBJ1-1	TRBV19
CASSLTLGASYEQYF	.	TRBJ2-7	TRBV11-2
CASSLGAGGNYGYTF	TRBD1	TRBJ1-2	TRBV7-9
CAWSPPGSYNSPLHF	.	TRBJ1-6	TRBV30
CAWSRGGRDEKLFF	.	TRBJ1-4	TRBV30
CATSRAGQGGYEQYF	TRBD1	TRBJ2-7	TRBV15
CAWSVLITAFF	.	TRBJ1-1	TRBV30
CASSLDNTGIGGKLFF	.	TRBJ1-4	TRBV7-9
CASSATVNTEAFF	.	TRBJ1-1	TRBV9
CATEGRGMTKNIQYF	.	TRBJ2-4	TRBV19
CASLQNRGVKGTGELFF	.	TRBJ2-2	TRBV19
CASSFGHDLNTEAFF	.	TRBJ1-1	TRBV7-2
CASSFNPGTGELFF	.	TRBJ2-2	TRBV5-1
CASSEVGQRAFF	.	TRBJ1-1	TRBV2
CAWTSDREFYNSPLHF	TRBD1	TRBJ1-6	TRBV30
CASSSGGRGRYNSPLHF	.	TRBJ1-6	TRBV7-2
CASSQVLGGIAKNIQYF	TRBD1	TRBJ2-4	TRBV4-2
CSGTTQGGTQYF	.	TRBJ2-3	TRBV29-1